This T cell receptor (beta chain) was retrieved from a study of cytomegalovirus exposure and HLA in healthy donors. Turning to this clone: Antigen: not known.

Study findings and constraints: Later analysis associated a missense DCLRE1C variant with TCR beta V- and J-gene trimming. Some TCR beta chains (about 180 of them) were listed as cytomegalovirus-associated. Segments of the TCR beta V type were, in most cases, productive about 87% or about 30% of the time in an earlier analysis. Rare sequences made up most TCRs, while some public TCRs were found in many donors.

PCR amplification relied on 60 Vbeta primers (plus 13 Jbeta primers). Profiled with immunoSEQ multiplex PCR; TCRdb holds only in-frame clones, not every one. The table records about 110,000 clones, around 76% of them present only once. This CDR3 contains 16 residues. Per germline, CDR1 SGHNT and CDR2 YYREEE (reference sequence). V lost 3 bases and J 5 bases, leaving 21 bases between the germline ends. Sequences were obtained from PBMCs. The chain couples TRBV5-4 to TRBJ2-7, with D possibly TRBD2 on 7 matching bases. The sequence derives from a man aged 25-45 years in good health and CMV-seropositive. The CDR3 is CASSSPLGGGRHEQYF. The DNA of the CDR3 is TGTGCCAGCAGCTCCCCCCTAGGGGGGGGTCGCCACGAGCAGTACTTC.